This T cell receptor beta chain was retrieved from a study of T cell changes during pregnancy in multiple sclerosis. CDR3 length: 13 amino acids. In germline, CDR1 is LNHDA, CDR2 SQIVND (reference sequence). V lost 3 bases to trimming and J lost 1 base, with 5 bases between them. TCRdb's copy holds only in-frame clones and misses some; the assay was immunoSEQ multiplex PCR. This sample carries 45,000 to 65,000 clones, about 90% of them seen once, and the ten largest clones take about 0.5%. The genes are TRBV19 and TRBJ2-3; D possibly corresponds to TRBD2 (5 bases). The source is a female donor with multiple sclerosis, enrolled in a pregnancy study. Source: CD4+ T cells from peripheral blood mononuclear cells, taken in the third trimester of pregnancy. Here the CDR3 reads CASSIGGTDTQYF. Here the CDR3 DNA reads TGTGCCAGTAGTATCGGGGGCACAGATACGCAGTATTTT.